One and the same sample provided the 4 T cell receptor beta chains below, sequenced in a study of early T cells in non-severe SARS-CoV-2 infection. MiXCR, run by TCRdb on the 5' RACE reads, gives a single entry per CDR3 protein. The sample records around 99,000 distinct CDR3 sequences, around a sixth being singletons. The sample here was whole blood, taken at baseline. The receptor set was obtained from an adult who was a healthcare worker with PCR-confirmed SARS-CoV-2 infection or an uninfected control (not recorded which).

The rearrangement links TRBV19 to TRBJ2-1, with 9 positions matching TRBD2. CDR1 LNHDA and CDR2 SQIVND come from the germline V gene (reference sequence). With 3 bases clipped from V and 5 bases from J, the junction kept 5 bases outside the gene matches. The CDR3 has 15 residues. The CDR3: CASSIVAGAHNEQFF. In DNA form, the CDR3 reads TGTGCCAGTAGTATCGTAGCGGGAGCGCACAATGAGCAGTTCTTC.

This clonotype came up a few times. V usage is TRBV18 and J usage is TRBJ2-5, with 7 bases lining up with TRBD1. Trimming at V came to 4 bases and at J to 4 bases, leaving 9 bases not matched to a gene. This CDR3 is built from 15 residues. Germline lookup yields CDR1 KGHSH and CDR2 LQKENI. The CDR3 DNA sequence: TGTGCCAGCTCACACTCCGGACAGGTCGCAGAGACCCAGTACTTC. Its protein is CASSHSGQVAETQYF.

This clonotype was counted at least ten times. The chain combines TRBV28 with TRBJ1-1, with D possibly TRBD1 on 5 matching bases. The V gene lost 8 bases and the J gene lost 4 bases, with 17 bases spanning the gap. Germline CDR1 MDHEN, CDR2 SYDVKM. CDR3 length: 14 amino acids. CDR3 nucleotide sequence: TGTGCCAGCGGGACTGGGGGTCGTGGCACTGAAGCTTTCTTT. As protein: CASGTGGRGTEAFF.

This clonotype was detected only a few times. The DNA of the CDR3 is TGTGCCAGCAGTGGGACAGGGGGTAATCAGCCCCAGCATTTT. It specifies CASSGTGGNQPQHF. The gene calls are TRBV2 and TRBJ1-5; TRBD1 agrees at 10 bases. Germline-derived CDR1 and CDR2 are SNHLY and FYNNEI. J gave up 4 bases and V 4 bases, and 1 base lay outside the gene matches. The CDR3 length is 14 residues.